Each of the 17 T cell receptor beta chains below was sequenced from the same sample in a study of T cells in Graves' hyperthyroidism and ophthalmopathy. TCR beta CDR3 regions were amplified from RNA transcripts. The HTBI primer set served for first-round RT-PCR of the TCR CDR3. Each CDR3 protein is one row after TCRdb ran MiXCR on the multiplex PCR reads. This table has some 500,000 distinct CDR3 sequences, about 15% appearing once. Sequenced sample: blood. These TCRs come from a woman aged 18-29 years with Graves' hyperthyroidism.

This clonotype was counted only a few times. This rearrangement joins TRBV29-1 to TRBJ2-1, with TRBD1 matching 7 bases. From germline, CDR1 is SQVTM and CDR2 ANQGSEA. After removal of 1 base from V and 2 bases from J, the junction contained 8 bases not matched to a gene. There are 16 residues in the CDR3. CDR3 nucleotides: TGCAGCGTTGAAGGGGTTAGGACAGGAGCCTACAATGAGCAGTTCTTC. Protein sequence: CSVEGVRTGAYNEQFF.

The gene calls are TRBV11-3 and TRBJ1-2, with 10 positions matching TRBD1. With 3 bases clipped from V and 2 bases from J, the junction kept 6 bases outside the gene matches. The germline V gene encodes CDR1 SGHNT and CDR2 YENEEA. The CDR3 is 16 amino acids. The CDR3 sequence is CASSFQDRGGNYGYTF. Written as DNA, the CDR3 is TGTGCCAGCAGCTTTCAGGACAGGGGGGGAAACTATGGCTACACCTTC.

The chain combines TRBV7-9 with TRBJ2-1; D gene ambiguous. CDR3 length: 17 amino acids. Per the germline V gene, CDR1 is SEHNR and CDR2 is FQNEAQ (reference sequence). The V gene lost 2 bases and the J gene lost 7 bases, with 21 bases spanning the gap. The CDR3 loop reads CASSLLSLGPTRNEQFF. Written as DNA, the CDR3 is TGTGCCAGCAGCTTATTGTCCCTTGGCCCTACGCGGAATGAGCAGTTCTTC.

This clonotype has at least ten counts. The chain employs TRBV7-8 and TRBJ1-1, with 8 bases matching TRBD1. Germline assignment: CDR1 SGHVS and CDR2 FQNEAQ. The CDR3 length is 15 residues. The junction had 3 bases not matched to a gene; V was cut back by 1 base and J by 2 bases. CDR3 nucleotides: TGTGCCAGCAGCTTAGTCGACAGGGGAAACACTGAAGCTTTCTTT. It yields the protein CASSLVDRGNTEAFF.

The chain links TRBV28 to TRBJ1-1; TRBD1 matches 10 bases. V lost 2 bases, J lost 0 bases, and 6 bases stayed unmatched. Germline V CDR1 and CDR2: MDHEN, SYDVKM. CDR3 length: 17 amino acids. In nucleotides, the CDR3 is TGTGCCAGCAGTTTAACCGGGACAGGGGAAATGAACACTGAAGCTTTCTTT. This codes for CASSLTGTGEMNTEAFF. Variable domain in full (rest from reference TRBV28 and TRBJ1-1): DVKVTQSSRYLVKRTGEKVFLECVQDMDHENMFWYRQDPGLGLRLIYFSYDVKMKEKGDIPEGYSVSREKKERFSLILESASTNQTSMYLCASSLTGTGEMNTEAFFGQGTRLTVV.

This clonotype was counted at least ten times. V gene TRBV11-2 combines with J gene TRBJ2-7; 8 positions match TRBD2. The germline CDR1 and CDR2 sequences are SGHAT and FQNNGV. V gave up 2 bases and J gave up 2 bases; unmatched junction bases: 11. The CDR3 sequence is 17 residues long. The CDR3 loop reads CASSLTPLAGTPYEQYF. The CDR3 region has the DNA TGTGCCAGCAGCTTAACCCCCTTAGCGGGAACCCCCTACGAGCAGTACTTC. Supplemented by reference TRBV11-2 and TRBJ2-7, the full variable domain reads EAGVAQSPRYKIIEKRQSVAFWCNPISGHATLYWYQQILGQGPKLLIQFQNNGVVDDSQLPKDRFSAERLKGVDSTLKIQPAKLEDSAVYLCASSLTPLAGTPYEQYFGPGTRLTVT.

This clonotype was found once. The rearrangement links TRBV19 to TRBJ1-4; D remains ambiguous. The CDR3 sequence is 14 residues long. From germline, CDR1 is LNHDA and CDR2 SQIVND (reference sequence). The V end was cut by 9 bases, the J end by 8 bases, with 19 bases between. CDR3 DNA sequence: TGTGCCAGCCAGGATGACGCGGAAACCGAAAAACTGTTTTTT. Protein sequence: CASQDDAETEKLFF.

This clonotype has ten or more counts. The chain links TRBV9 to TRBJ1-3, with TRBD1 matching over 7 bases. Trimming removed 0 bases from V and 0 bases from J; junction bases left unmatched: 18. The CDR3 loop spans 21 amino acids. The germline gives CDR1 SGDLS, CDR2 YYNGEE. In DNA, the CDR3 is TGTGCCAGCAGCGTAGGAGAGGGACCCTGGACAGGACATCACTCTGGAAACACCATATATTTT. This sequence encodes CASSVGEGPWTGHHSGNTIYF.

For the CDR3, the DNA is TGTGCCAGCAGCTTGGAATGGCGCAAAAATACGCAGTATTTT. Protein: CASSLEWRKNTQYF. This sequence joins TRBV5-4 and TRBJ2-3, with no clear D. The germline V gene encodes CDR1 SGHNT and CDR2 YYREEE (reference sequence). The V gene lost 0 bases and the J gene lost 7 bases, with 12 bases spanning the gap. This CDR3 region has 14 residues.

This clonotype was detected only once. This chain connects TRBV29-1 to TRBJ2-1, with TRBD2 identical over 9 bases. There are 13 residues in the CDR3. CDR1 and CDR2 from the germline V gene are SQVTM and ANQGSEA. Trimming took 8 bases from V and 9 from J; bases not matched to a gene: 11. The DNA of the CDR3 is TGCAGCTCCGCGGGGGGGGGTTTCATTGAGCAGTTCTTC. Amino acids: CSSAGGGFIEQFF.

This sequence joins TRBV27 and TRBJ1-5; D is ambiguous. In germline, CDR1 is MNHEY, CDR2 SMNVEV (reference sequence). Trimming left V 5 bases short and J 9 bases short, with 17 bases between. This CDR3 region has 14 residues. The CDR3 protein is CASSLDWGLGPQHF. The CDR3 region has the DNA TGTGCCAGCAGTCTTGACTGGGGATTGGGGCCCCAGCATTTT.

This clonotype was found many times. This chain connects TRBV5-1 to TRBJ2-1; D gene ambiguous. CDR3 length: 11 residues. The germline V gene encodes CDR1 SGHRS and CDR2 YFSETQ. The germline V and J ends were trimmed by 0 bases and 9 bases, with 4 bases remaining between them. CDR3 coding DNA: TGCGCCAGCAGCTTGGCTAGTGAGCAGTTCTTC. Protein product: CASSLASEQFF.

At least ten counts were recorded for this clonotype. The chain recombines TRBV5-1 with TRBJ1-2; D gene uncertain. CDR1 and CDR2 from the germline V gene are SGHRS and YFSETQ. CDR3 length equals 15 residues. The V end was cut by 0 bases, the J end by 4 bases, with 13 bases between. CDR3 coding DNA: TGCGCCAGCAGCTTGGTCCCAGGAGACCTCTATGGCTACACCTTC. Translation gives CASSLVPGDLYGYTF.

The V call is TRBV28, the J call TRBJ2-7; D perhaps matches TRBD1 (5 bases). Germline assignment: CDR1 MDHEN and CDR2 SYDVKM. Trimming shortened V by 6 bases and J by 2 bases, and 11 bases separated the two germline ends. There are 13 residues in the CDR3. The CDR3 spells CASSQDTTYEQYF. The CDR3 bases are TGTGCCAGCAGCCAGGACACTACCTACGAGCAGTACTTC.

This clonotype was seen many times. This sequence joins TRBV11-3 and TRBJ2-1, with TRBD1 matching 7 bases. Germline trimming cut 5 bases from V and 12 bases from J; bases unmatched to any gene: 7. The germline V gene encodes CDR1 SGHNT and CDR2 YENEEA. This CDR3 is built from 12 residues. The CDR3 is CASSGTEERQFF. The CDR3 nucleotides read TGTGCCAGCAGCGGGACAGAAGAGAGGCAGTTCTTC.

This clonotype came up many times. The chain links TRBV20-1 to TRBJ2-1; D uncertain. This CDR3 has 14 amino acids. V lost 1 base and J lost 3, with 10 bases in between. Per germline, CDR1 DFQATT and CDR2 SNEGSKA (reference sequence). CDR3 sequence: CSARVPLGYNEQFF. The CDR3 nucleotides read TGCAGTGCTAGAGTTCCCCTAGGCTACAATGAGCAGTTCTTC.

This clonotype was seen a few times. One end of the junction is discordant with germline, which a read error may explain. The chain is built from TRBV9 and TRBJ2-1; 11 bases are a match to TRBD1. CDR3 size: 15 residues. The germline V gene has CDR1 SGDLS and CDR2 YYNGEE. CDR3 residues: CASSVGGQGAGEQSF. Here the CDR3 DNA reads TGTGCCAGCAGCGTAGGTGGACAGGGGGCGGGTGAGCAGTCCTTC.